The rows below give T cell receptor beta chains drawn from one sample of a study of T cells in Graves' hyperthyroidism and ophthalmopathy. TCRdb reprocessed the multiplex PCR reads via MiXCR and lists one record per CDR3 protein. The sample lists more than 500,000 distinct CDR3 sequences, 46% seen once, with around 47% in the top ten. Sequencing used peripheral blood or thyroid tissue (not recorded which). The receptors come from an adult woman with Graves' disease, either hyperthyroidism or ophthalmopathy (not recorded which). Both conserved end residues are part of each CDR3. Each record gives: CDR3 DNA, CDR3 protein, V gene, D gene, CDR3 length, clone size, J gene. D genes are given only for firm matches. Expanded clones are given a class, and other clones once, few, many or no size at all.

CDR3 DNA: TGTGCCAGTAGTATGCTTCTCCTGGTACGCAATCAGCCCCAGCATTTT; CDR3 protein: CASSMLLLVRNQPQHF; V gene: TRBV19; D gene: NA; CDR3 length: 16; clone size: NA; J gene: TRBJ1-5
CDR3 DNA: TGTGCCAGCACCAACGACGGGGCAACCTCTGAAGCTTTCTTT; CDR3 protein: CASTNDGATSEAFF; V gene: TRBV12-3/TRBV12-4; D gene: NA; CDR3 length: 14; clone size: many; J gene: TRBJ1-1
CDR3 DNA: TGTGCCAGTAGTATGGGCCGGGACAGCTCCTACGAGCAGTACTTC; CDR3 protein: CASSMGRDSSYEQYF; V gene: TRBV19; D gene: TRBD1; CDR3 length: 15; clone size: NA; J gene: TRBJ2-7
CDR3 DNA: TGTGCCAGCAGCTTAGACCCCTTGACTGGGACCCAGTACTTC; CDR3 protein: CASSLDPLTGTQYF; V gene: TRBV13; D gene: NA; CDR3 length: 14; clone size: many; J gene: TRBJ2-5
CDR3 DNA: TGTGCCACCAGTGATTTGCGGGGGGAGACCCAGTACTTC; CDR3 protein: CATSDLRGETQYF; V gene: TRBV24-1; D gene: NA; CDR3 length: 13; clone size: NA; J gene: TRBJ2-5
CDR3 DNA: TGCGCCAGCAGCTTTGGGGGGAGTGCCATGTACCAAGAGACCCAGTACTTC; CDR3 protein: CASSFGGSAMYQETQYF; V gene: TRBV5-1; D gene: NA; CDR3 length: 17; clone size: NA; J gene: TRBJ2-5
CDR3 DNA: TGTGCCAGCAGCGTTGACACCCGCCCCTACGAGCAGTACTTC; CDR3 protein: CASSVDTRPYEQYF; V gene: TRBV9; D gene: NA; CDR3 length: 14; clone size: once; J gene: TRBJ2-7
CDR3 DNA: TGTGCCAGCAGCTTGGGTTCGTCGTGGGGTAATGAAAAACTGTTTTTT; CDR3 protein: CASSLGSSWGNEKLFF; V gene: TRBV5-8; D gene: NA; CDR3 length: 16; clone size: few; J gene: TRBJ1-4
CDR3 DNA: TGTGCCATAAGCCCACAGGGTGGGAACACCATATATTTT; CDR3 protein: CAISPQGGNTIYF; V gene: TRBV10-3; D gene: NA; CDR3 length: 13; clone size: NA; J gene: TRBJ1-3
CDR3 DNA: TGCAGCGGAAACCCCCTAAAGGGACAGGGCAAACAAGAGACCCAGTACTTC; CDR3 protein: CSGNPLKGQGKQETQYF; V gene: TRBV29-1; D gene: TRBD1; CDR3 length: 17; clone size: few; J gene: TRBJ2-5
CDR3 DNA: TGTGCCAGCAGTGAAGGCGTAACTGGGGCCAACGTCCTGACTTTC; CDR3 protein: CASSEGVTGANVLTF; V gene: TRBV6-1; D gene: NA; CDR3 length: 15; clone size: many; J gene: TRBJ2-6
CDR3 DNA: TGTGCCAGCAGCCCCCGTATGGGTGCCGTCCACGAGCAGTACTTC; CDR3 protein: CASSPRMGAVHEQYF; V gene: TRBV11-2; D gene: NA; CDR3 length: 15; clone size: NA; J gene: TRBJ2-7
CDR3 DNA: TGTGCCAGCAGCTTAGGCTGGGGAACCAACGTCCTGACTTTC; CDR3 protein: CASSLGWGTNVLTF; V gene: TRBV7-2; D gene: NA; CDR3 length: 14; clone size: NA; J gene: TRBJ2-6
CDR3 DNA: TGTGCCAGCTGGACAGGGGGACGGAGGGCTTTCTTT; CDR3 protein: CASWTGGRRAFF; V gene: TRBV6-1; D gene: TRBD1; CDR3 length: 12; clone size: few; J gene: TRBJ1-1
CDR3 DNA: TGCAGTGCTAGAGCGGAGGAATTTAGCAATCAGCCCCAGCATTTT; CDR3 protein: CSARAEEFSNQPQHF; V gene: TRBV20-1; D gene: NA; CDR3 length: 15; clone size: NA; J gene: TRBJ1-5
CDR3 DNA: TGTGCCATCAGTGAGGGCAGCCTTGAAGCTTTCTTT; CDR3 protein: CAISEGSLEAFF; V gene: TRBV10-3; D gene: NA; CDR3 length: 12; clone size: many; J gene: TRBJ1-1
CDR3 DNA: TGTGCCAGCAGCCCCGGGGGACGAGGTGGCTACACCTTC; CDR3 protein: CASSPGGRGGYTF; V gene: TRBV13; D gene: NA; CDR3 length: 13; clone size: NA; J gene: TRBJ1-2
CDR3 DNA: TGTGCCAGCAGTTACAACCATGACAGTGGCTACGAGCAGTACTTC; CDR3 protein: CASSYNHDSGYEQYF; V gene: TRBV6-6; D gene: NA; CDR3 length: 15; clone size: few; J gene: TRBJ2-7
CDR3 DNA: TGCAGTGCTAGCGGCGGCGAGAGCTCCTACGAGCAGTACTTC; CDR3 protein: CSASGGESSYEQYF; V gene: TRBV20-1; D gene: NA; CDR3 length: 14; clone size: many; J gene: TRBJ2-7
CDR3 DNA: TGTGCCAGCAGCTTAGAGGCGAGTTGGGCCAACGTCCTGACTTTC; CDR3 protein: CASSLEASWANVLTF; V gene: TRBV11-2; D gene: NA; CDR3 length: 15; clone size: NA; J gene: TRBJ2-6
CDR3 DNA: TGTGCCAGTAGTGGGGGACTAGCGGGAGCTTTCTTT; CDR3 protein: CASSGGLAGAFF; V gene: TRBV19; D gene: NA; CDR3 length: 12; clone size: NA; J gene: TRBJ1-1
CDR3 DNA: TGTGCCAGCAGTGAATCCCGGACAGGCAACTATGGCTACACCTTC; CDR3 protein: CASSESRTGNYGYTF; V gene: TRBV25-1; D gene: TRBD1; CDR3 length: 15; clone size: many; J gene: TRBJ1-2
CDR3 DNA: TGTGCCACCAGTGAAACGGGACAGTACGAGCAGTACTTC; CDR3 protein: CATSETGQYEQYF; V gene: TRBV24-1; D gene: TRBD1; CDR3 length: 13; clone size: NA; J gene: TRBJ2-7
CDR3 DNA: TGTGCCAGCAGACCTCGCGGGAGGGCCGGGGAGCAGTACTTC; CDR3 protein: CASRPRGRAGEQYF; V gene: TRBV6-2/TRBV6-3; D gene: TRBD2; CDR3 length: 14; clone size: many; J gene: TRBJ2-7
CDR3 DNA: TGTGCCAGCACCGAAGGAGGGTTCTACGAGCAGTACTTC; CDR3 protein: CASTEGGFYEQYF; V gene: TRBV11-2; D gene: NA; CDR3 length: 13; clone size: NA; J gene: TRBJ2-7
CDR3 DNA: TGTGCCAGTAGTATATTAGGGGAGCGCAATCAGCCCCAGCATTTT; CDR3 protein: CASSILGERNQPQHF; V gene: TRBV19; D gene: NA; CDR3 length: 15; clone size: NA; J gene: TRBJ1-5
CDR3 DNA: TGCAGTGCTAGAGATCCCCCGCAGCCCCAGCATTTT; CDR3 protein: CSARDPPQPQHF; V gene: TRBV20-1; D gene: NA; CDR3 length: 12; clone size: NA; J gene: TRBJ1-5
CDR3 DNA: TGTGCCAGCAGCTTAGGTGGTAGCGGGACCTTCTACGAGCAGTACTTC; CDR3 protein: CASSLGGSGTFYEQYF; V gene: TRBV7-3; D gene: TRBD2; CDR3 length: 16; clone size: NA; J gene: TRBJ2-7
CDR3 DNA: TGTGCCACCAGCAGTTACCTCGGGGAGCAGTACTTC; CDR3 protein: CATSSYLGEQYF; V gene: TRBV15; D gene: NA; CDR3 length: 12; clone size: few; J gene: TRBJ2-7
CDR3 DNA: TGTGCCAGCAGCTTAGATGAGTCGCTAGCGGGAGTGGAGACCCAGTACTTC; CDR3 protein: CASSLDESLAGVETQYF; V gene: TRBV7-9; D gene: TRBD2; CDR3 length: 17; clone size: many; J gene: TRBJ2-5
CDR3 DNA: TGTGCCAGTAGCAAACGGGACGTACGCTACGAGCAGTACTTC; CDR3 protein: CASSKRDVRYEQYF; V gene: TRBV19; D gene: NA; CDR3 length: 14; clone size: many; J gene: TRBJ2-7
CDR3 DNA: TGTGCCAGCAGCTTTGGGCGGGCACCGACCGATTATGGCTACACCTTC; CDR3 protein: CASSFGRAPTDYGYTF; V gene: TRBV7-2; D gene: NA; CDR3 length: 16; clone size: NA; J gene: TRBJ1-2
CDR3 DNA: TGCAGTGCTACCAGGGTCAGGGGAAACTCTGGAAACACCATATATTTT; CDR3 protein: CSATRVRGNSGNTIYF; V gene: TRBV20-1; D gene: NA; CDR3 length: 16; clone size: NA; J gene: TRBJ1-3
CDR3 DNA: TGCGCCAGCAGTGAGAAAATCGGCAGGGCCTATGGCTACACCTTC; CDR3 protein: CASSEKIGRAYGYTF; V gene: TRBV10-2; D gene: NA; CDR3 length: 15; clone size: many; J gene: TRBJ1-2
CDR3 DNA: TGTGCCAGCAGCCATGGTGCGGGGCCAGAGCTGTTTTTT; CDR3 protein: CASSHGAGPELFF; V gene: TRBV7-8; D gene: NA; CDR3 length: 13; clone size: NA; J gene: TRBJ2-2